This T cell receptor (beta chain) was retrieved from a study of blood T cell repertoires in COVID-19. The overall study: Samples of COVID-19 (acute and convalescent) were obtained from the United States, Italy and Spain. PBMCs, B-cell-depleted T cells, or T cells were the source of the cDNA or gDNA that made up the material.

Original methodology: Reference gene primer amplification yielded estimated nucleated cell counts. Profiling relied on immunoSEQ multiplex PCR, and the TCRdb table lists in-frame clones only, not all of them. For V, J and clone size, that table is used; D and trimming come from the DNA. The sample consists of about 230,000 clones, about 85% of them appearing once. The CDR3 length is 15 residues. CDR1 is LNHDA and CDR2 is SQIVND in the germline V gene (reference sequence). V shed 3 bases and J shed 6 bases, with 17 bases lying between them. The sequence derives from a man aged 35 to 55 with acute or convalescent COVID-19. The J gene is TRBJ1-1, the V gene TRBV19, with D unclear. The sample taken for sequencing was peripheral blood. In DNA form, the CDR3 reads TGTGCCAGTAGTATTTCCCTCCGGCGGAAGGCTGAAGCTTTCTTT. This gives the protein CASSISLRRKAEAFF.